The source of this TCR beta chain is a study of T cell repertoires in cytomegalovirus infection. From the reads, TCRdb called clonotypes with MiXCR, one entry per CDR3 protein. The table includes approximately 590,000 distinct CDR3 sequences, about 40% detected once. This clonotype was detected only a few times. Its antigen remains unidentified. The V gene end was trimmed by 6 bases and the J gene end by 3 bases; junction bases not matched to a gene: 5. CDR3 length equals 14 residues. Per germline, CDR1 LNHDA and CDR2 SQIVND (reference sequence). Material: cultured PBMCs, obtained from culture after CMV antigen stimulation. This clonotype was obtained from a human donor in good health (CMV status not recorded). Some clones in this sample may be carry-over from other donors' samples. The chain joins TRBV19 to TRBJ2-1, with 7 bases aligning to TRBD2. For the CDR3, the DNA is TGTGCCAGTAGGGCGGGACTACTCTACAATGAGCAGTTCTTC. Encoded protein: CASRAGLLYNEQFF.